Sequencing of this T cell receptor beta chain was carried out in a study of response to subunit inactivated influenza vaccine. TCRdb used MiXCR to reprocess the RT-PCR reads, holding one entry per CDR3 protein. Seen here are about 620,000 distinct CDR3 sequences, about 11% observed once, and the top ten hold more than 8.5%. Study-wide findings and caveats: With each seasonal influenza vaccination, the authors suggested, few new T cells are recruited.

V dropped 0 bases and J dropped 6; count of bases not matched to a gene: 7. CDR3 length equals 16 residues. Germline lookup yields CDR1 MNHEY and CDR2 SVGAGI. This clonotype has only a few counts. As yet, its antigen is unknown. This receptor was taken from a man aged 45-65 years who received an inactivated influenza vaccine. The chain links TRBV6-5 to TRBJ1-2; 10 bases line up with TRBD1. Specimen: PBMCs from blood, collected on the day of vaccination. CDR3 in amino acids: CASSYSRQGADDGYTF. CDR3 bases: TGTGCCAGCAGTTACTCGAGACAGGGGGCGGATGATGGCTACACCTTC.